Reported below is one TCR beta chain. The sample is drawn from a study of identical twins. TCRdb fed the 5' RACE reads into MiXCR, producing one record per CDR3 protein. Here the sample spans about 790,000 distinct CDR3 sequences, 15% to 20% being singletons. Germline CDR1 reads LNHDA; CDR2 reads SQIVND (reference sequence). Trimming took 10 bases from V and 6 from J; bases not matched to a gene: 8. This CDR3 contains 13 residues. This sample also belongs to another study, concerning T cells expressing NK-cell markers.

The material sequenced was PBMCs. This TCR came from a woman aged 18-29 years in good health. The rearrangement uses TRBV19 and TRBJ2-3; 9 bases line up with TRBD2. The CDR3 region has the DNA TGTGCCACATCAGCGGGAGGATTCGATACGCAGTATTTT. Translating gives CATSAGGFDTQYF.